This paragraph covers one TCR beta chain sequence. Only in-frame clones appear in the TCRdb table, and some are missing; sequencing was by immunoSEQ multiplex PCR. The sample holds about 50,000 clones; around 94% are singletons and the top ten take around 5.9%. The data are from a study of T cell changes during pregnancy in multiple sclerosis. The germline V gene has CDR1 MNHEY and CDR2 SMNVEV (reference sequence). The CDR3 has 15 amino acids. The V and J ends lost 2 bases and 3 bases, in that order; junction bases with no gene match: 7. The sample in question was CD8+ T cells from peripheral blood mononuclear cells, obtained before pregnancy. The gene calls are TRBV27 and TRBJ2-7; TRBD2 matches 7 bases. The sequence was collected from a female donor with multiple sclerosis, enrolled in a pregnancy study. The CDR3 loop is CASSLSASGFYEQYF. The CDR3 region has the DNA TGTGCCAGCAGTTTAAGTGCTAGCGGTTTCTACGAGCAGTACTTC.